Described below is a single T cell receptor beta chain sequence and its context. The table lists this clonotype with a few counts. Its recognized antigen is unknown. Base quality data are lacking; no much larger clone is found one base away. The sample originates from a study of regulatory T cells in long-lasting Graves disease (dated by TCRdb to the early 2020s). Background on the whole study: To count as having persistent Graves' disease, a patient had to have received antithyroid drug treatment for over 5 years with TSH receptor autoantibodies remaining persistently positive. Persistent Graves' disease patients were compared with newly diagnosed Graves' disease patients by peripheral blood TCR sequencing and RNA sequencing. The study took place in China and was registered as a clinical trial. TCR sequencing covered some 13 persistent and 20 newly diagnosed Graves' disease patients, around 33 samples in total. Persistent Graves' disease patients in the clinical cohort had taken antithyroid drugs for roughly 10 years on average.

This specimen's time point label, per the study, means: persistent/refractory GD, antithyroid drugs over 5 years with positive TRAb. RNA was extracted from PBMCs in TRIzol for both TCR sequencing and RNA sequencing. The diagnosis of Graves' disease was made according to American Thyroid Association guidelines. Patients were recruited from an endocrinology department in Xi'an, China. Each patient gave about 8.1 milliliters of peripheral blood, collected in an EDTA anticoagulant tube. Ficoll Paque Plus density gradient separation was used to isolate PBMCs, and no further T cell sorting was performed. RNA quality was checked with an Agilent 2100 Bioanalyzer and agarose gel, and concentration with a NanoDrop 2000. The library was built by means of multiplex PCR. These reads were obtained on an Illumina HiSeq 4000. TCR beta libraries were built with iRepertoire HTBI primers and Arm-PCR amplification of CDR3 regions. Gel purification was performed on PCR products prior to sequencing. On the study's bioinformatics: Gene usage analysis of CDR3 amino acid clonotypes relied on the roughly 58 TRBV and 13 to 15 TRBJ segments identified across samples. Filtered high-quality paired reads were merged into contigs using COPE and FqMerger. BLAST was used to align contigs to IMGT TRBV, TRBD and TRBJ reference genes, and CDR3 was defined according to IMGT. Any clonotype with a frequency above 0.1% was classified as a highly expanded clone. Shannon entropy was used to measure repertoire diversity, and the Gini coefficient was used to measure V-J evenness. Public clonotypes were defined as clonotypes shared by more than one individual. TCRdb trimmed public reads at Q25 via fastp, called clones via MiXCR and kept in-frame beta chains. One record per CDR3 amino acid sequence lists the most common genes and DNA. These V and J calls rely on TCRdb rather than the paper's analysis. The sample table records nearly 350,000 distinct CDR3 sequences; around 19% of these occur just once. The top ten clones comprise approximately 31% of the sample.

Points the paper makes about the study in general: Persistent Graves' disease patients showed lower TCR Shannon entropy and fewer highly expanded clones than newly diagnosed patients, suggesting clonal expansion. Only peripheral blood was studied, because thyroid tissue, the primary lesion, was inaccessible. A larger number of public clonotypes was shared among persistent patients (approximately 3,000) than among newly diagnosed patients (roughly 1,000). Sequencing and analysis were restricted to the TCR beta chain. TRBV28, TRBJ1-2 and TRBJ2-5 were preferentially used in persistent disease, while TRBV20-1 and TRBJ2-1 were favored in newly diagnosed disease. The authors acknowledged the small sample size as a limitation that may reduce accuracy.

Trimming at the junction amounts to 4 bases on V and 0 bases on J, and the germline ends lie 12 bases apart. Measured from the cysteine to the phenylalanine, the CDR3 is 16 residues long. The read is trimmed to its CDR3 DNA, 48 bases read in frame from base 1. Taken from the germline V gene, the CDR1 and CDR2 loops are MDHEN and SYDVKM. The chain is encoded by TRBV28 joined to TRBJ2-2; confidence is insufficient to name the D gene. This TCR derives from a female donor with Graves disease. Specimen: peripheral blood mononuclear cells (PBMCs), collected when the disease was refractory, from a patient treated with antithyroid drugs. The sequence in DNA is TGTGCCAGCAGTTCTCCATGGAATTCGAACACCGGGGAGCTGTTTTTT. This encodes CASSSPWNSNTGELFF.